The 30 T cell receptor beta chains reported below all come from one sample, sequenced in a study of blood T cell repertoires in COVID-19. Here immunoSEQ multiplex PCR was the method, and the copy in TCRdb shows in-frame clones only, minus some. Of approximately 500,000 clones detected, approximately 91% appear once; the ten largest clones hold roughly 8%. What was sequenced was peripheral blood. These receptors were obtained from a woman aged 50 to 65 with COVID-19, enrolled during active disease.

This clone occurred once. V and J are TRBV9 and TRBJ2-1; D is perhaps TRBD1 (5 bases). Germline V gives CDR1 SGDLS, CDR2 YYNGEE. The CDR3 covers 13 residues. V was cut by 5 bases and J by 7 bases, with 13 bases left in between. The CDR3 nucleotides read TGTGCCAGCAGGGGTTTTCAGGGAAATGAGCAGTTCTTC. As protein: CASRGFQGNEQFF.

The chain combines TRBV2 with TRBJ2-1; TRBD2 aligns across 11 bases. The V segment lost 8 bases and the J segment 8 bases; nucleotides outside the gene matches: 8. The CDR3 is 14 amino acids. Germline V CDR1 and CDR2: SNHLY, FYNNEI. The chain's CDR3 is CASPSGGRRDEQFF. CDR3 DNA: TGTGCCAGCCCTAGCGGGGGGCGACGGGATGAGCAGTTCTTC.

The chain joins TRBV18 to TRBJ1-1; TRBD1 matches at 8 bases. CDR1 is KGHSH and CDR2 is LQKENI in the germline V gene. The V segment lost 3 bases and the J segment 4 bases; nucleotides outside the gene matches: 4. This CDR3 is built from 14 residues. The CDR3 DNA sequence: TGTGCCAGCTCACCCAGACAGGGGCGCACTGAAGCTTTCTTT. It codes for CASSPRQGRTEAFF.

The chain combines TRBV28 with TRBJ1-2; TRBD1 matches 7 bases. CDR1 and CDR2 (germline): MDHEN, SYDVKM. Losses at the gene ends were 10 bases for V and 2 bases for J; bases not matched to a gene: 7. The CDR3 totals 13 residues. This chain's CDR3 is CATRQGGNYGYTF. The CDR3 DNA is TGTGCCACCCGACAGGGCGGGAACTATGGCTACACCTTC.

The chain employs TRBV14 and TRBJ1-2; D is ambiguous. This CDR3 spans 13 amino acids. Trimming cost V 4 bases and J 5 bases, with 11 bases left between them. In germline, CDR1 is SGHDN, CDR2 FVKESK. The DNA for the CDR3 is TGTGCCAGCAGCCCATCGATCAGATATGGCTACACCTTC. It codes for CASSPSIRYGYTF.

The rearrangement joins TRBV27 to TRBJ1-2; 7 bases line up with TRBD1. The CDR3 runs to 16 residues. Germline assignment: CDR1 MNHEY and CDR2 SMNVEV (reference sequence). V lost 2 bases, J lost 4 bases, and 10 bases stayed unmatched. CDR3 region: CASSLNRQGRTYGYTF. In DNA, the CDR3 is TGTGCCAGCAGTTTAAACCGACAGGGTAGGACCTATGGCTACACCTTC.

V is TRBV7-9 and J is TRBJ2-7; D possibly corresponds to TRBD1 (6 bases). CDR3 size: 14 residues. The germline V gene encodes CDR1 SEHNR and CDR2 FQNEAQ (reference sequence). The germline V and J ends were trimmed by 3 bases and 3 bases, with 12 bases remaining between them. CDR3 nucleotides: TGTGCCAGCAGCTTCTCAGGGGTTGGCTACGAGCAGTACTTC. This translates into CASSFSGVGYEQYF.

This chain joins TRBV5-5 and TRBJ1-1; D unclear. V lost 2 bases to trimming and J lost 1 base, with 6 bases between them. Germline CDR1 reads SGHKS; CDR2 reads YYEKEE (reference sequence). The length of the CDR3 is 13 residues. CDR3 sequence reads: CASSFQANTEAFF. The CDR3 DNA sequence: TGTGCCAGCAGCTTTCAGGCGAACACTGAAGCTTTCTTT.

CDR3 DNA: TGTGCCAGCAGCTTCTGGGAGGTCGGGGAGCTGTTTTTT. Its translation: CASSFWEVGELFF. This chain joins TRBV5-4 and TRBJ2-2, with a weak D call TRBD2 (6 bases). Trimming cost V 2 bases and J 7 bases, with 9 bases left between them. Germline CDR1 SGHNT, CDR2 YYREEE (reference sequence). The CDR3 extends over 13 amino acids. Complete variable domain (other parts from reference TRBV5-4 and TRBJ2-2): ETGVTQSPTHLIKTRGQQVTLRCSSQSGHNTVSWYQQALGQGPQFIFQYYREEENGRGNFPPRFSGLQFPNYSSELNVNALELDDSALYLCASSFWEVGELFFGEGSRLTVL.

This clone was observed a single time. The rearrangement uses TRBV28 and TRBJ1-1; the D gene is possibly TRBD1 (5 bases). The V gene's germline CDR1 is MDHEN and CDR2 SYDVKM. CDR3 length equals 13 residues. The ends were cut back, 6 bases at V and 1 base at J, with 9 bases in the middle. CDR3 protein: CASRLGQNTEAFF. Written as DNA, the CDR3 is TGTGCCAGCAGACTTGGACAGAACACTGAAGCTTTCTTT.

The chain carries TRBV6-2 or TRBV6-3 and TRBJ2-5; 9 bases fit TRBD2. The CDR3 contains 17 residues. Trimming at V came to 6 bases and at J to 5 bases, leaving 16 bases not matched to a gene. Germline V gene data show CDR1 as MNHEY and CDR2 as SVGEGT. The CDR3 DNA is TGTGCCAGCAGCGGCGGAGGCGGGGGGGCCCTCCGGGAGACCCAGTACTTC. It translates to CASSGGGGGALRETQYF.

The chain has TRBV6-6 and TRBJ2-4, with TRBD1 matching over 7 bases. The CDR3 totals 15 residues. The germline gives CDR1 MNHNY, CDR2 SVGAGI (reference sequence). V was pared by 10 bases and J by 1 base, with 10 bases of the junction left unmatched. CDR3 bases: TGTGCCACCACAATTCAGACAGGGGCCAAAAACATTCAGTACTTC. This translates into CATTIQTGAKNIQYF.

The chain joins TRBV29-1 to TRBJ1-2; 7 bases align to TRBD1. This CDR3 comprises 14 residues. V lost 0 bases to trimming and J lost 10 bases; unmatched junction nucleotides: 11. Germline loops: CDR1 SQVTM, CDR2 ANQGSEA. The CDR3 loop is CSVEDPGTAILYTF. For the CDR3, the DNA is TGCAGCGTTGAAGATCCCGGGACAGCCATACTCTACACCTTC.

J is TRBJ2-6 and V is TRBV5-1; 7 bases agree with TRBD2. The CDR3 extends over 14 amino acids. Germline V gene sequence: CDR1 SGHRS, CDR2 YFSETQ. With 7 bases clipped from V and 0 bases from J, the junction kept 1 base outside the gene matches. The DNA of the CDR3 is TGCGCCAGCGGGGGGGTCTCTGGGGCCAACGTCCTGACTTTC. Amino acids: CASGGVSGANVLTF.

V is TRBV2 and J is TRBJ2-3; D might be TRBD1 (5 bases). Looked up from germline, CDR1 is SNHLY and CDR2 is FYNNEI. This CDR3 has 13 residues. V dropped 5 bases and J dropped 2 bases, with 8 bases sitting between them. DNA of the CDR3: TGTGCCAGCAGTCCGACAGTCACAGATACGCAGTATTTT. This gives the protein CASSPTVTDTQYF.

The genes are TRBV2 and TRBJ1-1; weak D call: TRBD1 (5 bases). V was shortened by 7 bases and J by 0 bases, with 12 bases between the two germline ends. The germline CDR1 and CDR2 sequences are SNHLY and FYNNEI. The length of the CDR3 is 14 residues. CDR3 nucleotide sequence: TGTGCCAGCAAAACAGGCGACATGAACACTGAAGCTTTCTTT. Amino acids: CASKTGDMNTEAFF.

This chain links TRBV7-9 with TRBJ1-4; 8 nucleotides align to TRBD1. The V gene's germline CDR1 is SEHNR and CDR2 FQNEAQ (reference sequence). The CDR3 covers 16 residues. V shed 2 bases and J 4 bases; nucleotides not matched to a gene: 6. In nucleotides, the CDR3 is TGTGCCAGCAGCTTACTCAGGGGGCGTGATAATGAAAAACTGTTTTTT. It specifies CASSLLRGRDNEKLFF. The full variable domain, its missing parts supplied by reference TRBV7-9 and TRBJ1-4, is DTGVSQNPRHKITKRGQNVTFRCDPISEHNRLYWYRQTLGQGPEFLTYFQNEAQLEKSRLLSDRFSAERPKGSFSTLEIQRTEQGDSAMYLCASSLLRGRDNEKLFFGSGTQLSVL.

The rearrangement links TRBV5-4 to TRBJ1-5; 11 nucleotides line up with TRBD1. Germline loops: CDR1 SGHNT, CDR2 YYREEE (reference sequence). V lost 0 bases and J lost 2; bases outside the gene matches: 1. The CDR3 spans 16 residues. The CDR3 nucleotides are TGTGCCAGCAGCTTGGAGGGACAGGGGGGCAATCAGCCCCAGCATTTT. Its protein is CASSLEGQGGNQPQHF.

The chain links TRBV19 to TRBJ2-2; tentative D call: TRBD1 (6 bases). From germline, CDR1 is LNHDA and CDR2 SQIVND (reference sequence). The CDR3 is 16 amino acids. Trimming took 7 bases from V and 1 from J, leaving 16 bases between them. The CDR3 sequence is CASTANQGQNTGELFF. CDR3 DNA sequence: TGTGCCAGTACCGCAAATCAGGGACAGAACACCGGGGAGCTGTTTTTT. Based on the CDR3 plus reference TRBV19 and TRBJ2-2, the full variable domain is DGGITQSPKYLFRKEGQNVTLSCEQNLNHDAMYWYRQDPGQGLRLIYYSQIVNDFQKGDIAEGYSVSREKKESFPLTVTSAQKNPTAFYLCASTANQGQNTGELFFGEGSRLTVL.

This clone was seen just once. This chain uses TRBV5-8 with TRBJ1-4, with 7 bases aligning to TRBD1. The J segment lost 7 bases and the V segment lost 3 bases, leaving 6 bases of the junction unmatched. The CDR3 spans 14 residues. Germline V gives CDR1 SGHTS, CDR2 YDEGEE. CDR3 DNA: TGTGCCAGCAGCTCCCGGGACAGCGGTGAAAAACTGTTTTTT. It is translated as CASSSRDSGEKLFF.

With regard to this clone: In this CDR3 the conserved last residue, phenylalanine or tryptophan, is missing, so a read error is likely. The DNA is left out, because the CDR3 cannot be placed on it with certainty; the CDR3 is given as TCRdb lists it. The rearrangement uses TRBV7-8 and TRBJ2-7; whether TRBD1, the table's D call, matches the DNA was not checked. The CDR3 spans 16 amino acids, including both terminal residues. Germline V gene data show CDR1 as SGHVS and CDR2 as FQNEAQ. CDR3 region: CASSFRGGPKLRAVLR.

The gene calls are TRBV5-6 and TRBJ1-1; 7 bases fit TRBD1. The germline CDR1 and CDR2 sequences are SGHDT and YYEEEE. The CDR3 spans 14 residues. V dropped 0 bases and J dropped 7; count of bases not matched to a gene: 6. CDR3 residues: CASSLDTGEDEAFF. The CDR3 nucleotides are TGTGCCAGCAGCTTGGATACAGGGGAAGATGAAGCTTTCTTT.

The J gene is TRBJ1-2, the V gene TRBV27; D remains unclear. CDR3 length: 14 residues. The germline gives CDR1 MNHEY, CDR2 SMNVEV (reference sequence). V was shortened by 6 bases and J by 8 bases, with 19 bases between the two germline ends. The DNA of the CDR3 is TGTGCCAGCAGCCCGGGTTGGAGGGCGAAGGGCTACACCTTC. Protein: CASSPGWRAKGYTF.

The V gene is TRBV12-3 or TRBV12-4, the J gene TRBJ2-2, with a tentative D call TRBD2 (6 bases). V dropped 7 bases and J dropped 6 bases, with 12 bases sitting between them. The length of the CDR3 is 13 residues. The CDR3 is CASTPGGAGELFF. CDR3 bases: TGTGCCAGCACCCCTGGAGGGGCCGGGGAGCTGTTTTTT.

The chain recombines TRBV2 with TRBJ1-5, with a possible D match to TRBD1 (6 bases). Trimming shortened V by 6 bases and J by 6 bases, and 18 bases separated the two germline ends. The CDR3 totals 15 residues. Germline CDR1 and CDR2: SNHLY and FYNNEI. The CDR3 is CASRKGTSEGQPQHF. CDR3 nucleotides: TGTGCCAGCAGAAAGGGGACATCCGAAGGTCAGCCCCAGCATTTT.

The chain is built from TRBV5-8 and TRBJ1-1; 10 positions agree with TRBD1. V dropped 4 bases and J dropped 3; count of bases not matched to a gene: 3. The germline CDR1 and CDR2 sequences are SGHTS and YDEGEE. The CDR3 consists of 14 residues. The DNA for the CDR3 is TGTGCCAGCAGCCCCGGGACAGGGGACACTGAAGCTTTCTTT. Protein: CASSPGTGDTEAFF.

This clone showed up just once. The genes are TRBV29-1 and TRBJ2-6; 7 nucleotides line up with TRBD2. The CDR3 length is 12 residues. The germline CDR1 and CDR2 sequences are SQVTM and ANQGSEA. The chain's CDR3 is CAGESGANVLTF. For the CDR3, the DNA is TGCGCGGGGGAATCCGGGGCCAACGTCCTGACTTTC.

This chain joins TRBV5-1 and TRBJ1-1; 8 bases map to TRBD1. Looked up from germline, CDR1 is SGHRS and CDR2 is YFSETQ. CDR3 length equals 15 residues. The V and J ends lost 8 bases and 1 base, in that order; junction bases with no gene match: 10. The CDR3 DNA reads TGCGCCAGTGCTGGACAGGGCAATCCGAACACTGAAGCTTTCTTT. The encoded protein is CASAGQGNPNTEAFF.

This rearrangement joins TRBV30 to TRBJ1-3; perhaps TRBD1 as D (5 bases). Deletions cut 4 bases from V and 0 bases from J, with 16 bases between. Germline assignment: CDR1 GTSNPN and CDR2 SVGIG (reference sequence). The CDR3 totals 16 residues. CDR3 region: CAWTLGRANSGNTIYF. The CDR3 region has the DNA TGTGCCTGGACCCTGGGCAGGGCCAACTCTGGAAACACCATATATTTT.

CDR3: CASSPDRTEHYEQYF. For the CDR3, the DNA is TGTGCCAGCAGTCCAGACCGGACAGAGCACTACGAGCAGTACTTC. The chain has TRBV2 and TRBJ2-7, with D possibly being TRBD1 (6 bases). The V end was cut by 5 bases, the J end by 3 bases, with 17 bases between. Germline CDR1 reads SNHLY; CDR2 reads FYNNEI. CDR3 length: 15 residues.